Sequencing of this TCR beta chain was carried out in a study of cytomegalovirus exposure and HLA in healthy donors. Study as a whole: Per a later analysis, the approximately 690 first-cohort and fewer than 150 validation repertoires shared one platform. Whole-study findings and limits: The CMV antigen specificity of three CMV-associated chains was confirmed through in vitro analysis. Cytomegalovirus-associated TCR beta chains were listed, numbering 150 to 200. Reports indicated that the classifier achieved high specificity and sensitivity in diagnosing cytomegalovirus status.

A word on this clone: Its matching antigen is unknown.

Method: immunoSEQ multiplex PCR; TCRdb's copy keeps in-frame clones and lacks some. In the table there are some 170,000 clones, 70% to 90% of which are singletons. The germline V gene has CDR1 LGHNA and CDR2 YSLEER. The length of the CDR3 is 19 residues. V dropped 0 bases and J dropped 0; count of bases not matched to a gene: 8. The sequencing input was PBMCs. V usage is TRBV4-3 and J usage is TRBJ2-6; 7 nucleotides match TRBD1. The receptor comes from a woman in her thirties in good health and CMV-seronegative. This chain's CDR3 is CASSQEAFRGYSGANVLTF. For the CDR3, the DNA is TGCGCCAGCAGCCAAGAGGCCTTCAGGGGGTACTCTGGGGCCAACGTCCTGACTTTC.